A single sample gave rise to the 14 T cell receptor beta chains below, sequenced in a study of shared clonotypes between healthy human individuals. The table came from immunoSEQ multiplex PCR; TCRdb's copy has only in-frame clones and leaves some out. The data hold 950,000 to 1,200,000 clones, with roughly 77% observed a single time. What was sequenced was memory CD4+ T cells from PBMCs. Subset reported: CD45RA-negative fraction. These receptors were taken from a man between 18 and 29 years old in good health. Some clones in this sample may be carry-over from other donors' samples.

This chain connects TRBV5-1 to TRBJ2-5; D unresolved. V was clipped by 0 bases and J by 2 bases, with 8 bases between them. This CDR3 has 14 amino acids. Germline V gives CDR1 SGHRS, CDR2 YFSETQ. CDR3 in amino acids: CASSLVQTQETQYF. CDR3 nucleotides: TGCGCCAGCAGCTTGGTACAGACGCAAGAGACCCAGTACTTC.

CDR3 nucleotide sequence: TGTGCCAGTAGTATAGTGGGCCAGGGAATCTACGAGCAGTACTTC. This encodes CASSIVGQGIYEQYF. The rearrangement links TRBV19 to TRBJ2-7; a weak D match, TRBD1 (5 bases). Germline V gives CDR1 LNHDA, CDR2 SQIVND (reference sequence). This CDR3 is built from 15 residues. V lost 1 base, J lost 3 bases, and 13 bases lay in between. Complete variable domain (other parts from reference TRBV19 and TRBJ2-7): DGGITQSPKYLFRKEGQNVTLSCEQNLNHDAMYWYRQDPGQGLRLIYYSQIVNDFQKGDIAEGYSVSREKKESFPLTVTSAQKNPTAFYLCASSIVGQGIYEQYFGPGTRLTVT.

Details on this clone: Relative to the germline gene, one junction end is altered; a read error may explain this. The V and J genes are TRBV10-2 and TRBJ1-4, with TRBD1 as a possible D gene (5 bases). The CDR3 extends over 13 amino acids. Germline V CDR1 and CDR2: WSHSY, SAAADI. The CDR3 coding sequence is TGCGCCAGCAGTGATGGGTTAAGCGGGACTGAGACTTTT. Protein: CASSDGLSGTETF.

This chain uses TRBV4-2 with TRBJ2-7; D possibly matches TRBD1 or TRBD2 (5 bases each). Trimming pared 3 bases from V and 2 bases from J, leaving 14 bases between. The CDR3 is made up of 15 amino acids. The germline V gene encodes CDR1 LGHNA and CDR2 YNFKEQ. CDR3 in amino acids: CASSQQLEGPYEQYF. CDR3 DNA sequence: TGTGCCAGCAGCCAGCAGTTAGAGGGGCCCTACGAGCAGTACTTC.

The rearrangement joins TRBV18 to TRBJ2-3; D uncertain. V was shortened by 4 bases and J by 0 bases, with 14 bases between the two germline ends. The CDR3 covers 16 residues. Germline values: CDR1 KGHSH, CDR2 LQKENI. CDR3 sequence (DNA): TGTGCCAGCTCACACGGAGATTCCCCGAGCACAGATACGCAGTATTTT. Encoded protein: CASSHGDSPSTDTQYF.

The CDR3 nucleotides are TGTGCCAGCAGCCGCCAAGGGGGCTCGGACACTGAAGCTTTCTTT. Encoded protein: CASSRQGGSDTEAFF. V is TRBV7-9 and J is TRBJ1-1, with 7 bases lining up with TRBD1. The CDR3 loop spans 15 amino acids. CDR1 is SEHNR, CDR2 FQNEAQ, per germline (reference sequence). V dropped 5 bases and J dropped 3; count of bases not matched to a gene: 9.

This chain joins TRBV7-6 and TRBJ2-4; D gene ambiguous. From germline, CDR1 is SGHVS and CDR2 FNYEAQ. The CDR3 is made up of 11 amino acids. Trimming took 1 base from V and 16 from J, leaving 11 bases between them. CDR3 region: CASSLEAVPYF. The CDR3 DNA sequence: TGTGCCAGCAGCTTAGAGGCAGTTCCCTACTTC. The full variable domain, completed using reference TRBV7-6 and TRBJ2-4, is GAGVSQSPRYKVTKRGQDVALRCDPISGHVSLYWYRQALGQGPEFLTYFNYEAQQDKSGLPNDRFSAERPEGSISTLTIQRTEQRDSAMYRCASSLEAVPYFGAGTRLSVL.

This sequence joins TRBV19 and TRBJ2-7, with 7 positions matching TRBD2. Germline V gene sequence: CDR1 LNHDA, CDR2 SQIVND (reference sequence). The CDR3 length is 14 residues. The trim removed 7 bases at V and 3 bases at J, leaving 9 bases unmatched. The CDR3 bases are TGTGCCAGTACTTCGCCGGGACTAATCTACGAGCAGTACTTC. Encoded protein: CASTSPGLIYEQYF.

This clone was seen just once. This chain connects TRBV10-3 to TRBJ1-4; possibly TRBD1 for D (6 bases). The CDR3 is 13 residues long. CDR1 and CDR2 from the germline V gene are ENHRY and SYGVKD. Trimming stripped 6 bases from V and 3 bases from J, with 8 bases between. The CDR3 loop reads CAIRQGSNEKLFF. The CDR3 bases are TGTGCCATCAGACAGGGATCTAATGAAAAACTGTTTTTT.

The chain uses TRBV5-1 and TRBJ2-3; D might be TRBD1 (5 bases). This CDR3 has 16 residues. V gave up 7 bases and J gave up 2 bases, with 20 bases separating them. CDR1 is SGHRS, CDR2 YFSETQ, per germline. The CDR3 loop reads CASGQGIEMVTDTQYF. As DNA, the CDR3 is TGCGCCAGCGGCCAGGGAATCGAGATGGTCACAGATACGCAGTATTTT. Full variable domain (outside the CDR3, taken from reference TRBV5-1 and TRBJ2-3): KAGVTQTPRYLIKTRGQQVTLSCSPISGHRSVSWYQQTPGQGLQFLFEYFSETQRNKGNFPGRFSGRQFSNSRSEMNVSTLELGDSALYLCASGQGIEMVTDTQYFGPGTRLTVL.

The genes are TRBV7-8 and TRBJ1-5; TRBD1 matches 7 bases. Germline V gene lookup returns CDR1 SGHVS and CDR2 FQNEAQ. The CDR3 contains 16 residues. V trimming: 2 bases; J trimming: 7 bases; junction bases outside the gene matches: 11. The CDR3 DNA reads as TGTGCCAGCAGCTTACAGGGCAGGGGGGTAGTCCAGCCCCAGCATTTT. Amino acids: CASSLQGRGVVQPQHF.

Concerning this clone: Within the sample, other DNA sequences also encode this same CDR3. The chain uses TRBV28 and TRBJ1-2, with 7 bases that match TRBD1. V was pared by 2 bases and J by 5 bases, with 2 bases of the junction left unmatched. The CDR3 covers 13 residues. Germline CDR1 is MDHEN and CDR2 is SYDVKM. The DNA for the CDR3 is TGTGCCAGCAGTTTAGGGACAGCGTATGGCTACACCTTC. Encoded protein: CASSLGTAYGYTF.

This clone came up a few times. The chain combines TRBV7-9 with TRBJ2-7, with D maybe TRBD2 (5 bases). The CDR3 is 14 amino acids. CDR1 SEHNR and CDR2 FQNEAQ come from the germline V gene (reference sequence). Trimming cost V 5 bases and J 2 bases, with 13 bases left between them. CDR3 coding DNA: TGTGCCAGCAGCCCGGATAGAGGGACCTACGAGCAGTACTTC. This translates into CASSPDRGTYEQYF.

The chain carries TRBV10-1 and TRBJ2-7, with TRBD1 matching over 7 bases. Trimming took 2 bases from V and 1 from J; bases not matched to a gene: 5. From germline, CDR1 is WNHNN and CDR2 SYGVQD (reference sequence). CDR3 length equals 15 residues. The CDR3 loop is CASSEASGQSYEQYF. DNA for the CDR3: TGCGCCAGCAGTGAGGCCTCGGGACAGTCCTACGAGCAGTACTTC.